This TCR beta chain was recorded in a study of T cells in pancreatic ductal adenocarcinoma. Clones were read by immunoSEQ multiplex PCR, and TCRdb kept only the in-frame ones, dropping some. The profile shows more than 25,000 clones, approximately 92% of them singletons. The selected patients with pancreatic ductal adenocarcinoma had surgery but no neoadjuvant therapy. Germline V gives CDR1 SGHTS, CDR2 YDEGEE. There are 14 residues in the CDR3. V was cut by 2 bases and J by 3 bases, with 12 bases left in between. The chain uses TRBV5-8 and TRBJ2-7, with D unclear. This TCR was recovered from a human donor with pancreatic ductal adenocarcinoma. The sequenced sample consisted of PBMCs. The CDR3 sequence is CASSLPRSGYEQYF. The CDR3, as DNA: TGTGCCAGCAGCTTACCACGATCTGGCTACGAGCAGTACTTC. The variable domain in full, with the rest retrieved from reference TRBV5-8 and TRBJ2-7, is EAGVTQSPTHLIKTRGQQATLRCSPISGHTSVYWYQQALGLGLQFLLWYDEGEERNRGNFPPRFSGRQFPNYSSELNVNALELEDSALYLCASSLPRSGYEQYFGPGTRLTVT.